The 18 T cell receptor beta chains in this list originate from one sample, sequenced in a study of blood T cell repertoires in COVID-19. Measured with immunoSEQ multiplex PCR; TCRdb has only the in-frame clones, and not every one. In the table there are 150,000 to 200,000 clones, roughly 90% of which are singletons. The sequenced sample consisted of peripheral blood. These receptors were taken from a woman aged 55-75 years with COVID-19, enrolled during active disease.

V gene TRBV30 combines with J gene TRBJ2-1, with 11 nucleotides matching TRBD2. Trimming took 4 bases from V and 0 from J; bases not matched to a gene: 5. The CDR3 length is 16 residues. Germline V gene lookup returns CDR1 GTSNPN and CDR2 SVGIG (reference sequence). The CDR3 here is CAWTITSGSSYNEQFF. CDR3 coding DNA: TGTGCCTGGACAATTACTAGCGGGAGCTCCTACAATGAGCAGTTCTTC.

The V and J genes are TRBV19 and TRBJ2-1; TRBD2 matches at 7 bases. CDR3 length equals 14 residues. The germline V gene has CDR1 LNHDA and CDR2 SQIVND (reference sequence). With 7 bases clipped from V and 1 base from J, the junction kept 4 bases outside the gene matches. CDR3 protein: CASTWGGSYNEQFF. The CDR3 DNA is TGTGCCAGTACCTGGGGGGGGTCCTACAATGAGCAGTTCTTC.

As DNA, the CDR3 is TGTGCCAGCAGCCCTCTAGCGGAGGGTCGGACCTACGAGCAGTACTTC. Translation: CASSPLAEGRTYEQYF. V is TRBV5-6 and J is TRBJ2-7; 7 positions agree with TRBD2. Germline V gene data show CDR1 as SGHDT and CDR2 as YYEEEE. The CDR3 contains 16 residues. The trim removed 4 bases at V and 2 bases at J, leaving 12 bases unmatched.

The CDR3 DNA is TGCAGCGTTGAACGGGGGACTCAAGGGAATACGCAGTATTTT. It encodes CSVERGTQGNTQYF. V gene TRBV29-1 combines with J gene TRBJ2-3; possibly TRBD2 for D (6 bases). Germline values: CDR1 SQVTM, CDR2 ANQGSEA. The V end lost 2 bases, the J end lost 7 bases, and 16 bases lay between the germline ends. CDR3 length equals 14 residues.

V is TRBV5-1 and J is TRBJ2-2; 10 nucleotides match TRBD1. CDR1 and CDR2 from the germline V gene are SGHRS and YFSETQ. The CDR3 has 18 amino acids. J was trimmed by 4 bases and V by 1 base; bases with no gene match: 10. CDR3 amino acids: CASSLMETGGRGTGELFF. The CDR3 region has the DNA TGCGCCAGCAGCTTGATGGAGACAGGGGGCAGGGGCACCGGGGAGCTGTTTTTT. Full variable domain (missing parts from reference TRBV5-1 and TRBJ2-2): KAGVTQTPRYLIKTRGQQVTLSCSPISGHRSVSWYQQTPGQGLQFLFEYFSETQRNKGNFPGRFSGRQFSNSRSEMNVSTLELGDSALYLCASSLMETGGRGTGELFFGEGSRLTVL.

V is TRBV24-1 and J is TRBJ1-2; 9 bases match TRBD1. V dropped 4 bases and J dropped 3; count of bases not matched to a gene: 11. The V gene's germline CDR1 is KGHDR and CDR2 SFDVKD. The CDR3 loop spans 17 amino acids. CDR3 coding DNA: TGTGCCACCAGTGAACCGTCGTCGACAGGGGGTGACTATGGCTACACCTTC. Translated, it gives CATSEPSSTGGDYGYTF.

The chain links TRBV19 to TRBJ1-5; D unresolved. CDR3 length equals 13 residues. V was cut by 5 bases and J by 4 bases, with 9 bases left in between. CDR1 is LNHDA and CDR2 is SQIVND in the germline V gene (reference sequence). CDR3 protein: CASSSTRNQPQHF. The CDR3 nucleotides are TGTGCCAGTAGTTCGACTAGGAATCAGCCCCAGCATTTT.

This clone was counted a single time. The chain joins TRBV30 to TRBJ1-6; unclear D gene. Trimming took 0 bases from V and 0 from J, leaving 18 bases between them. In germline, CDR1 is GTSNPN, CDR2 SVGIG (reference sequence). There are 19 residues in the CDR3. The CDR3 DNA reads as TGTGCCTGGAGTGTCTCCTCTCTCTCCTGGAGCTCCTATAATTCACCCCTCCACTTT. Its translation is CAWSVSSLSWSSYNSPLHF.

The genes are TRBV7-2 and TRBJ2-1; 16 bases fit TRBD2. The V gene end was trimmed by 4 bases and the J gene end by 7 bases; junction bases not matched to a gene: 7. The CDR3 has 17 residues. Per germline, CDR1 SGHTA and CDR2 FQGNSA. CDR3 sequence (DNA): TGTGCCAGCAGCTCCGGGACTAGCGGGAGGGCGTGGAATGAGCAGTTCTTC. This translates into CASSSGTSGRAWNEQFF.

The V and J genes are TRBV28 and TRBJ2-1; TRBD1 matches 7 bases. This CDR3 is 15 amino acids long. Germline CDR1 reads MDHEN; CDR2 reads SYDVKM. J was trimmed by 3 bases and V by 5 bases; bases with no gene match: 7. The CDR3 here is CASSQTAGGYNEQFF. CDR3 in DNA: TGTGCCAGCAGTCAAACGGCAGGGGGCTACAATGAGCAGTTCTTC.

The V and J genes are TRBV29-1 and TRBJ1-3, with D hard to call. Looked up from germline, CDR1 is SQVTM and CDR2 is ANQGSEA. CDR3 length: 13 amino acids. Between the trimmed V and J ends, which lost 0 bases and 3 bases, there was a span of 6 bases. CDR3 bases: TGCAGCGTTGAAGATCCAGGTGGAAACACCATATATTTT. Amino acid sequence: CSVEDPGGNTIYF.

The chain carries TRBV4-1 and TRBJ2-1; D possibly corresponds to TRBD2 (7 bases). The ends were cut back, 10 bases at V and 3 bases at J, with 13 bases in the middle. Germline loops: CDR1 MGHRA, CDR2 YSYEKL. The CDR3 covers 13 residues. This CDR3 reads CATKGGGYNEQFF. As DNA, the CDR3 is TGCGCCACAAAGGGGGGGGGCTACAATGAGCAGTTCTTC.

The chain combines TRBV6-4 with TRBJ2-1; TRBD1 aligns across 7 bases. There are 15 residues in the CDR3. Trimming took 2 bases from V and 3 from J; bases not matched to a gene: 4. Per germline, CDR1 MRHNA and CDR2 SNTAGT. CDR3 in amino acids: CASSDTGALYNEQFF. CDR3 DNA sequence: TGTGCCAGCAGTGACACAGGGGCCCTCTACAATGAGCAGTTCTTC.

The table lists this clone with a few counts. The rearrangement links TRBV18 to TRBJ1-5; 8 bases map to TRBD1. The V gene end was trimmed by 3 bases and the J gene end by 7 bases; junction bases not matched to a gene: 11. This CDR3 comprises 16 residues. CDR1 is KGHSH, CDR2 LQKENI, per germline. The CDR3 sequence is CASSPTNSGGGQPQHF. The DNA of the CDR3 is TGTGCCAGCTCACCTACCAATTCAGGGGGCGGACAGCCCCAGCATTTT.

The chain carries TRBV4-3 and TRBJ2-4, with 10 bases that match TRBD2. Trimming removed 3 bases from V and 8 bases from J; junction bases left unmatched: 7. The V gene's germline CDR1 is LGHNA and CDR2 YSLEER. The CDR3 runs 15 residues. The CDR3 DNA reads TGCGCCAGCAGCCAGAAAGCGGGAGGGCCAGACATTCAGTACTTC. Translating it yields CASSQKAGGPDIQYF.

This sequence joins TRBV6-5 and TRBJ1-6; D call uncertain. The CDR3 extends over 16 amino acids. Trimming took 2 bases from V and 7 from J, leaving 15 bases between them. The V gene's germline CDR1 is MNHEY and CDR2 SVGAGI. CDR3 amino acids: CASSYGSAVSNSPLHF. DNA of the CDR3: TGTGCCAGCAGTTACGGCAGTGCAGTTTCGAATTCACCCCTCCACTTT.

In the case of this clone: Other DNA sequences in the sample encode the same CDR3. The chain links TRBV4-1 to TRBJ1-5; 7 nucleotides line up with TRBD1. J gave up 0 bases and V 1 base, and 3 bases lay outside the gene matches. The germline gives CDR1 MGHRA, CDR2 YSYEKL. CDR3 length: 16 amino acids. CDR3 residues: CASSQGTGYSNQPQHF. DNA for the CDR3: TGCGCCAGCAGCCAAGGGACAGGATATAGCAATCAGCCCCAGCATTTT.

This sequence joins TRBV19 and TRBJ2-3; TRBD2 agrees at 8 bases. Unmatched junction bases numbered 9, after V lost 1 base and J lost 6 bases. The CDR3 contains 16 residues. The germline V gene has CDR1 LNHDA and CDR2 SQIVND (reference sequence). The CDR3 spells CASSIVGLVNLDTQYF. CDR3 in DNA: TGTGCCAGTAGTATAGTGGGACTAGTAAATCTCGATACGCAGTATTTT.